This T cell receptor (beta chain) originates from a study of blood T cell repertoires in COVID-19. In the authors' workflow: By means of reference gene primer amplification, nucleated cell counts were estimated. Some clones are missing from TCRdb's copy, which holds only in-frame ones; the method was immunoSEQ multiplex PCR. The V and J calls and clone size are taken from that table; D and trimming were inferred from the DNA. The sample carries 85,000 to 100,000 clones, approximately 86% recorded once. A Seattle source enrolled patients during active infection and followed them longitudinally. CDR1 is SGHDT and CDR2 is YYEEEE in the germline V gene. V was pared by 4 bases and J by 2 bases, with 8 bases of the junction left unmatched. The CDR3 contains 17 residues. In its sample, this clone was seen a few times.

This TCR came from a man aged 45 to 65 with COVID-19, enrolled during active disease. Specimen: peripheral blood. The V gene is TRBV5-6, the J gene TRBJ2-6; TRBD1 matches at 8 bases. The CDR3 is CASSNGQGLPGANVLTF. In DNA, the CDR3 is TGTGCCAGCAGCAACGGACAGGGTCTCCCTGGGGCCAACGTCCTGACTTTC.